This entry lists 5 T cell receptor beta chains sequenced from one sample in a study. TCRdb recomputed calls from the reads with MiXCR, one row per CDR3 protein. This sample has 4,100 or so distinct CDR3 sequences, with 10% found just once. Source material: CD4+ T cells from synovial fluid. The receptors were sampled from a human donor with rheumatoid arthritis.

By its share, this clonotype is medium-sized. The CDR3 here is CASSQDSRRDNEQFF. CDR3 DNA sequence: TGTGCCAGCAGCCAAGATAGTCGTCGGGACAATGAGCAGTTCTTC. The chain combines TRBV4-2 with TRBJ2-1; D unresolved. Trimming pared 0 bases from V and 5 bases from J, leaving 11 bases between. Per germline, CDR1 LGHNA and CDR2 YNFKEQ. The CDR3 is 15 residues long.

Remarks on this clonotype: A much larger clone lies a single base off, so this may be a read error. The rearrangement links TRBV9 to TRBJ1-4; 7 bases map to TRBD1. The CDR3 sequence is 15 residues long. CDR1 is SGDLS and CDR2 is YYNGEE in the germline V gene. CDR3 sequence reads: CVSSVDYRGDEKLFF. Here the CDR3 DNA reads TGTGTCAGCAGCGTAGACTACAGGGGCGATGAAAAACTGTTTTTT.

The chain joins TRBV11-2 to TRBJ2-7; a weak D match, TRBD2 (5 bases). Trimming took off 4 bases at V and 3 bases at J, with 19 bases between the two ends. The CDR3 totals 16 residues. The germline CDR1 and CDR2 sequences are SGHAT and FQNNGV. The CDR3 is CASSWASTGLNYEQYF. The CDR3 DNA is TGTGCCAGCAGCTGGGCAAGTACGGGGTTAAACTACGAGCAGTACTTC.

In this sample, this clonotype is medium-sized. The chain has TRBV20-1 and TRBJ2-7, with TRBD1 matching over 8 bases. The CDR3 has 14 residues. V trimming: 0 bases; J trimming: 6 bases; junction bases outside the gene matches: 7. The germline gives CDR1 DFQATT, CDR2 SNEGSKA (reference sequence). The CDR3 region has the DNA TGCAGTGCTAGAGATACAGGGGGGCGAGTCGAGCAGTACTTC. Amino acids: CSARDTGGRVEQYF.

This clonotype is classed as medium-sized. CDR3 DNA: TGTGCCAGCTCACCCGGGACTAGCGGGAGTAACGAGCAGTACTTC. Its translation: CASSPGTSGSNEQYF. The V gene is TRBV18, the J gene TRBJ2-7; 14 bases fit TRBD2. The CDR3 has 15 amino acids. V trimming: 3 bases; J trimming: 5 bases; junction bases outside the gene matches: 3. CDR1 and CDR2 (germline): KGHSH, LQKENI.